This entry lists 12 T cell receptor beta chains sequenced from one sample in a study of blood T cell repertoires in COVID-19. The assay was immunoSEQ multiplex PCR, and TCRdb's table has in-frame clones only and misses some. Found here are about 210,000 clones, about four fifths of them singletons; the top ten hold about 2.5%. The sequencing sample was made of peripheral blood. Receptors were obtained from a woman between 40 and 55 years old with active or convalescent COVID-19.

The chain is built from TRBV28 and TRBJ1-1; D might be TRBD1 (6 bases). The V gene lost 6 bases and the J gene lost 2 bases, with 19 bases spanning the gap. Germline V gene lookup returns CDR1 MDHEN and CDR2 SYDVKM. The CDR3 covers 16 residues. CDR3 sequence reads: CASRKYQTGRNTEAFF. CDR3 DNA sequence: TGTGCCAGCAGGAAATACCAGACAGGTAGAAACACTGAAGCTTTCTTT.

V and J are TRBV30 and TRBJ2-7, with 7 bases identical to TRBD1. Germline-derived CDR1 and CDR2 are GTSNPN and SVGIG (reference sequence). V lost 3 bases and J lost 4; bases outside the gene matches: 6. This CDR3 comprises 13 residues. CDR3 nucleotide sequence: TGTGCCTGGAGAAGGGGGCAACTTTACGAGCAGTACTTC. It translates to CAWRRGQLYEQYF.

The V call is TRBV9, the J call TRBJ1-3, with TRBD1 identical over 7 bases. The CDR3 has 15 residues. V gave up 4 bases and J gave up 3 bases; unmatched junction bases: 7. The germline gives CDR1 SGDLS, CDR2 YYNGEE. In DNA form, the CDR3 reads TGTGCCAGCAGCCCCAGGGACAGATATGGAAACACCATATATTTT. Protein product: CASSPRDRYGNTIYF.

This clone was detected only once. The chain has TRBV6-6 and TRBJ1-2, with TRBD1 matching over 8 bases. There are 16 residues in the CDR3. Germline lookup yields CDR1 MNHNY and CDR2 SVGAGI (reference sequence). Germline trimming cut 6 bases from V and 8 bases from J; bases unmatched to any gene: 17. The CDR3 is CASSRRQGIEGGGYTF. The DNA of the CDR3 is TGTGCCAGCAGCCGAAGACAGGGGATAGAAGGAGGAGGCTACACCTTC.

The chain links TRBV10-1 to TRBJ1-1; D not certain. The CDR3 sequence is 14 residues long. The germline V and J ends were trimmed by 4 bases and 4 bases, with 13 bases remaining between them. CDR1 is WNHNN, CDR2 SYGVQD, per germline (reference sequence). The CDR3 DNA reads as TGCGCCAGCAGTGCAAGCGGGCCGGGCACTGAAGCTTTCTTT. It encodes CASSASGPGTEAFF.

The chain employs TRBV5-1 and TRBJ2-2; D remains ambiguous. The CDR3 totals 14 residues. V lost 6 bases and J 0 bases, leaving 9 bases between the germline ends. The germline CDR1 and CDR2 sequences are SGHRS and YFSETQ. The DNA for the CDR3 is TGCGCCAGCATCTCGCGCCCGAACACCGGGGAGCTGTTTTTT. This encodes CASISRPNTGELFF.

The V and J genes are TRBV30 and TRBJ2-7; D remains ambiguous. The V end was cut by 1 base, the J end by 7 bases, with 11 bases between. This CDR3 is built from 12 residues. Germline CDR1 and CDR2: GTSNPN and SVGIG (reference sequence). The CDR3 bases are TGTGCCTGGAGTGCCCGAGGTTGGGAGCAGTACTTC. Encoded protein: CAWSARGWEQYF.

This rearrangement joins TRBV29-1 to TRBJ2-2, with 7 bases that match TRBD1. The trim removed 6 bases at V and 1 base at J, leaving 11 bases unmatched. CDR1 is SQVTM, CDR2 ANQGSEA, per germline. There are 16 residues in the CDR3. CDR3 in amino acids: CSVPGQSILNTGELFF. In nucleotides, the CDR3 is TGCAGCGTGCCGGGACAGTCCATTTTGAACACCGGGGAGCTGTTTTTT.

This chain connects TRBV27 to TRBJ2-2, with a possible D match to TRBD2 (6 bases). This CDR3 spans 15 amino acids. Germline CDR1 reads MNHEY; CDR2 reads SMNVEV (reference sequence). The ends were cut back, 3 bases at V and 1 base at J, with 9 bases in the middle. The CDR3 DNA sequence: TGTGCCAGCAGTTTCCGGCGGGAGAACACCGGGGAGCTGTTTTTT. It specifies CASSFRRENTGELFF.

The V call is TRBV27, the J call TRBJ2-3; 7 bases are shared with TRBD1. The CDR3 is made up of 14 amino acids. The V gene end was trimmed by 5 bases and the J gene end by 2 bases; junction bases not matched to a gene: 4. Per the germline V gene, CDR1 is MNHEY and CDR2 is SMNVEV (reference sequence). CDR3 in DNA: TGTGCCAGCAGTGGGGACAGAGTCACAGATACGCAGTATTTT. Its translation: CASSGDRVTDTQYF.

CDR3 DNA: TGTGCCAGCAGCAGGAAAGGGACAGGCTTCTATGGCTACACCTTC. It specifies CASSRKGTGFYGYTF. The chain combines TRBV11-2 with TRBJ1-2; 8 bases are a match to TRBD1. The CDR3 runs 15 residues. With 5 bases clipped from V and 4 bases from J, the junction kept 9 bases outside the gene matches. CDR1 is SGHAT and CDR2 is FQNNGV in the germline V gene.

The CDR3 DNA is TGTGCCTGGAGTGTGGGAGCCCTAAACATTCAGTACTTC. This sequence encodes CAWSVGALNIQYF. This chain joins TRBV30 and TRBJ2-4; possibly TRBD2 for D (5 bases). The V gene lost 0 bases and the J gene lost 6 bases, with 9 bases spanning the gap. From germline, CDR1 is GTSNPN and CDR2 SVGIG (reference sequence). The CDR3 loop spans 13 amino acids.